These T cell receptor beta chains were read from a single sample in a study of regulatory T cells in long-lasting Graves disease. TCRdb recomputed calls from the multiplex PCR reads with MiXCR, one row per CDR3 protein. The table includes hundreds of thousands of distinct CDR3 sequences, about a sixth detected once. These sequences were also reported in another study, on T cells in Graves' hyperthyroidism and ophthalmopathy.

The sample in question was peripheral blood mononuclear cells (PBMCs), obtained at new diagnosis, from a patient treated with antithyroid drugs. The receptors here all came from a middle-aged man with Graves disease. The CDR3 runs from the conserved cysteine through the conserved F or W. The D gene is left open where the match is weak. Rows may omit the clone size; those that give it use once, few, many or a size class.

v_call: TRBV7-2
j_call: TRBJ2-5
d_call: -
clone_size: many
cdr3_aa: CASSLAWGVGETQYF
cdr3_nt: TGTGCCAGCAGCTTAGCGTGGGGGGTTGGGGAGACCCAGTACTTC

v_call: TRBV6-5
j_call: TRBJ2-2
d_call: -
clone_size: few
cdr3_aa: CASSSPGQHTGELFF
cdr3_nt: TGTGCCAGCAGTTCGCCTGGACAGCACACCGGGGAGCTGTTTTTT

v_call: TRBV30
j_call: TRBJ2-7
d_call: -
clone_size: many
cdr3_aa: CAWSGGHREQYF
cdr3_nt: TGTGCCTGGAGTGGTGGTCATAGGGAGCAGTACTTC

v_call: TRBV9
j_call: TRBJ1-2
d_call: -
clone_size: -
cdr3_aa: CASSVGEYGYTF
cdr3_nt: TGTGCCAGCAGCGTAGGGGAATATGGCTACACCTTC

v_call: TRBV7-2
j_call: TRBJ2-7
d_call: -
clone_size: many
cdr3_aa: CASSSTILYEQYF
cdr3_nt: TGTGCCAGCAGCTCCACCATCCTCTACGAGCAGTACTTC

v_call: TRBV12-3/TRBV12-4
j_call: TRBJ2-7
d_call: TRBD2
clone_size: many
cdr3_aa: CASRGLAASYEQYF
cdr3_nt: TGTGCCAGCAGAGGACTAGCCGCGTCCTACGAGCAGTACTTC

v_call: TRBV5-6
j_call: TRBJ2-7
d_call: -
clone_size: -
cdr3_aa: CASSLIQGTGEQYF
cdr3_nt: TGTGCCAGCAGCTTGATCCAGGGAACAGGCGAGCAGTACTTC

v_call: TRBV9
j_call: TRBJ2-7
d_call: TRBD2
clone_size: few
cdr3_aa: CASSERPGLSYEQYF
cdr3_nt: TGTGCCAGCAGCGAGCGACCGGGACTATCCTACGAGCAGTACTTC

v_call: TRBV27
j_call: TRBJ1-2
d_call: -
clone_size: -
cdr3_aa: CASSLNGGSANYGYTF
cdr3_nt: TGTGCCAGCAGTTTAAACGGGGGCTCGGCTAACTATGGCTACACCTTC

v_call: TRBV5-1
j_call: TRBJ1-1
d_call: -
clone_size: many
cdr3_aa: CASSLKGDTEAFF
cdr3_nt: TGCGCCAGCAGCTTGAAAGGGGACACTGAAGCTTTCTTT

v_call: TRBV24-1
j_call: TRBJ2-3
d_call: -
clone_size: many
cdr3_aa: CATSDFGVSDTQYF
cdr3_nt: TGTGCCACCAGTGATTTCGGGGTTTCAGATACGCAGTATTTT